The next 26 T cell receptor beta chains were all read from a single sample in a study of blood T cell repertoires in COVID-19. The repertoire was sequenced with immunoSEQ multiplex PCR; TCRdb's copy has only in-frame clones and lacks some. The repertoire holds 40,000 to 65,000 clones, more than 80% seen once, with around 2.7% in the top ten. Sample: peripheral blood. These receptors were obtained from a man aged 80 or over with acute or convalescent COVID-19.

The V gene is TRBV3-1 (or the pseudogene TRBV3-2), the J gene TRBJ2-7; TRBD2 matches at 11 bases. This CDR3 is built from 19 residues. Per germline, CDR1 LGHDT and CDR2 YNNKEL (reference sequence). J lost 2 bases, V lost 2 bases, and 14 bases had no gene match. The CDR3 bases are TGTGCCAGCAGCCAATCATTAGGGGCTAGCGGGGGGCCAACCTACGAGCAGTACTTC. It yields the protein CASSQSLGASGGPTYEQYF.

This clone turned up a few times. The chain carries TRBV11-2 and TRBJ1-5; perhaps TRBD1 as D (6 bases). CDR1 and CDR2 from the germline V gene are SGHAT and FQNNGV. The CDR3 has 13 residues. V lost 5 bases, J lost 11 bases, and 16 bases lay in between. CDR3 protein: CASSAHSTGAQHF. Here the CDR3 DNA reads TGTGCCAGCAGCGCCCATTCGACAGGTGCCCAGCATTTT.

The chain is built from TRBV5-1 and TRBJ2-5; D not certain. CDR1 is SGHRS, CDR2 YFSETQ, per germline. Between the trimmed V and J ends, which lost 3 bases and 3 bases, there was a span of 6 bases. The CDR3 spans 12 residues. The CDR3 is CASSYGKETQYF. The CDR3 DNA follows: TGCGCCAGCAGCTACGGTAAAGAGACCCAGTACTTC.

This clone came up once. The CDR3 DNA reads as TGTGCCAGCAGTGAAACGAGTAAGCCAAACTCCTACGAGCAGTACTTC. This gives the protein CASSETSKPNSYEQYF. The rearrangement links TRBV6-1 to TRBJ2-7; no clear D gene. This CDR3 has 16 amino acids. The ends were cut back, 2 bases at V and 0 bases at J, with 14 bases in the middle. CDR1 and CDR2 from the germline V gene are MNHNS and SASEGT.

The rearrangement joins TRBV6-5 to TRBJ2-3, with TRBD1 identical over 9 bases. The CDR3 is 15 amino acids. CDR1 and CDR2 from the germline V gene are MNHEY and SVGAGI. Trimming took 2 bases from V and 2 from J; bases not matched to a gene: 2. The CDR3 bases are TGTGCCAGCAGTTACGGACAGGGGCCCACAGATACGCAGTATTTT. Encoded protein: CASSYGQGPTDTQYF.

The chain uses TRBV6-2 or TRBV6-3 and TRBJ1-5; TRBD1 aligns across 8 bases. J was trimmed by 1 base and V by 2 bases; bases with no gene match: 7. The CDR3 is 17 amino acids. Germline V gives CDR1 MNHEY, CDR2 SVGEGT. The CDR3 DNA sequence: TGTGCCAGCAGTTACGGTCAGGGGGCGGCAAGCAATCAGCCCCAGCATTTT. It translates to CASSYGQGAASNQPQHF.

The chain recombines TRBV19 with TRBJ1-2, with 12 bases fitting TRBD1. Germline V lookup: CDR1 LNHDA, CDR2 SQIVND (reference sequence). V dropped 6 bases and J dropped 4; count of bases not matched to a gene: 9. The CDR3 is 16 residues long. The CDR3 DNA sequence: TGTGCCAGTAGGTATCCGGGACAGGGGGCCAGCTATGGCTACACCTTC. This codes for CASRYPGQGASYGYTF.

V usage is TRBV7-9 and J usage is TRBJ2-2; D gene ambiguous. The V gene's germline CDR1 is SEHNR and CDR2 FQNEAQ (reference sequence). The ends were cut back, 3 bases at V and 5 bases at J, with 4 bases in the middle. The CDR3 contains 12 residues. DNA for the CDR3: TGTGCCAGCAGCTTTTCAACCGGGGAGCTGTTTTTT. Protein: CASSFSTGELFF.

The CDR3 nucleotides are TGTGCCAGCAGCTCCCGGGACAGAGGCACCGGGGAGCTGTTTTTT. Translated: CASSSRDRGTGELFF. This chain joins TRBV5-4 and TRBJ2-2; 7 nucleotides line up with TRBD1. V shed 3 bases, J shed 4 bases, and the junction held 6 bases outside the gene matches. Looked up from germline, CDR1 is SGHNT and CDR2 is YYREEE (reference sequence). This CDR3 is 15 amino acids long.

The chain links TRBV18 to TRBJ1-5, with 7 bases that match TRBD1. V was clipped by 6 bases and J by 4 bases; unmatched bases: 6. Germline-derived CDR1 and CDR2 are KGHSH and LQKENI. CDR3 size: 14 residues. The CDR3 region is CASSGAGGNQPQHF. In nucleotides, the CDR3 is TGTGCCAGCTCCGGGGCAGGGGGGAATCAGCCCCAGCATTTT.

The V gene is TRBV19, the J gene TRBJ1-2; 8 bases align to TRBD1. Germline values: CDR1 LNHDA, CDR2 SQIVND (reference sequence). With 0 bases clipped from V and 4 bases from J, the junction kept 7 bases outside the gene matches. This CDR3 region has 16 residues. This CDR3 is CASSIDFKGQAYGYTF. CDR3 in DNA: TGTGCCAGTAGTATAGATTTCAAGGGACAGGCCTATGGCTACACCTTC.

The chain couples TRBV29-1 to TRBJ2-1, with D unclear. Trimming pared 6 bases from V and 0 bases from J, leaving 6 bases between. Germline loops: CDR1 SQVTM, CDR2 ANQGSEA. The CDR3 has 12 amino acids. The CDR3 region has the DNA TGCAGCGTCCTAAGCTCCTACAATGAGCAGTTCTTC. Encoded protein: CSVLSSYNEQFF.

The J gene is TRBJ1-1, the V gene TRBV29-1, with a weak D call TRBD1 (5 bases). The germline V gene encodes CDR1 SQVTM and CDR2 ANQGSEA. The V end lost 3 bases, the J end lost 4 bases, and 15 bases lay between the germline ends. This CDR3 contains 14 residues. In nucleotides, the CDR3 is TGCAGCGTTGAGGGATCCGTCGGGGGCACTGAAGCTTTCTTT. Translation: CSVEGSVGGTEAFF.

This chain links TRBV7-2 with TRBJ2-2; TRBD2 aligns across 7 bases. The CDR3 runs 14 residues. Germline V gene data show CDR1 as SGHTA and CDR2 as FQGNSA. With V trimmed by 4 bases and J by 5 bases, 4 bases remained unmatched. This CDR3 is CASSSGRRTGELFF. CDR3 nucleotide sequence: TGTGCCAGCAGCTCCGGGAGGCGGACCGGGGAGCTGTTTTTT.

The DNA for the CDR3 is TGTGCCAGCAGCTTCTTGGACAGGTGCTCTCAGCCCCAGCATTTT. Its translation is CASSFLDRCSQPQHF. The chain has TRBV11-3 and TRBJ1-5, with 7 bases fitting TRBD1. Per the germline V gene, CDR1 is SGHNT and CDR2 is YENEEA. V shed 3 bases and J 6 bases; nucleotides not matched to a gene: 8. This CDR3 spans 15 amino acids.

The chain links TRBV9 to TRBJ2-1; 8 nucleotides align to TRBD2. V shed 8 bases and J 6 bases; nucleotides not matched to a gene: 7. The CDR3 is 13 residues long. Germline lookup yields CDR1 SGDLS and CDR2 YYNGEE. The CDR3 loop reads CASVASGSNEQFF. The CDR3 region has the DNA TGTGCCAGTGTCGCTAGCGGGTCCAATGAGCAGTTCTTC.

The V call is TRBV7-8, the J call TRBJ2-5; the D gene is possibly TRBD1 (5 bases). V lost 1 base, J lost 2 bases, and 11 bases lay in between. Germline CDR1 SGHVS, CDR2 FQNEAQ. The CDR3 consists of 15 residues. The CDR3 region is CASSLGGEAQETQYF. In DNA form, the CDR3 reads TGTGCCAGCAGCTTAGGGGGCGAAGCGCAAGAGACCCAGTACTTC.

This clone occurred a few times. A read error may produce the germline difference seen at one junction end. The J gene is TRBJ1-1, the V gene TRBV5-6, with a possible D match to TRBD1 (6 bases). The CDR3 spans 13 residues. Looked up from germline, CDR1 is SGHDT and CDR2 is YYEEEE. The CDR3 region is CASSHGTSAEAFF. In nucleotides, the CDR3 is TGTGCCAGCAGCCACGGGACAAGCGCTGAGGCTTTCTTT. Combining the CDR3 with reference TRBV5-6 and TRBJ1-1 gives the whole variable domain DAGVTQSPTHLIKTRGQQVTLRCSPKSGHDTVSWYQQALGQGPQFIFQYYEEEERQRGNFPDRFSGHQFPNYSSELNVNALLLGDSALYLCASSHGTSAEAFFGQGTRLTVV.

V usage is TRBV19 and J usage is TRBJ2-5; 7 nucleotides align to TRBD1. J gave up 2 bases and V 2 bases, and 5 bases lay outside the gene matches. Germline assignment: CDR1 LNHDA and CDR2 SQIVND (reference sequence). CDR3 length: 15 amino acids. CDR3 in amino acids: CASSIRQGYQETQYF. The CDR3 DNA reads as TGTGCCAGTAGTATACGACAGGGCTATCAAGAGACCCAGTACTTC.

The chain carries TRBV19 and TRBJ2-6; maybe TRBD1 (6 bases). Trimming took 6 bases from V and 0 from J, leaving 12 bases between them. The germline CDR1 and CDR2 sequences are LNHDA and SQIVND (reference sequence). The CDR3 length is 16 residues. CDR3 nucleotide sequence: TGTGCCAGTAGCCCCGGGACACCCTCTGGGGCCAACGTCCTGACTTTC. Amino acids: CASSPGTPSGANVLTF.

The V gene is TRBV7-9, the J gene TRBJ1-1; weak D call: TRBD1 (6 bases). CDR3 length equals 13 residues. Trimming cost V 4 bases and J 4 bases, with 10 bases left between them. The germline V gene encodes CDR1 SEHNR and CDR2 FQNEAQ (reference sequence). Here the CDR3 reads CASSYREGTEAFF. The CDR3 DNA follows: TGTGCCAGCAGCTACAGGGAAGGCACTGAAGCTTTCTTT.

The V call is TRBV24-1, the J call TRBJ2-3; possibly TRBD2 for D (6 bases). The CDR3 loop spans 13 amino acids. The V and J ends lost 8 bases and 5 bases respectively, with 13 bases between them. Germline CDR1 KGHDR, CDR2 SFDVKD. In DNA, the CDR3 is TGTGCCACCATTCCCCGGGGAGGAGATACGCAGTATTTT. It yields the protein CATIPRGGDTQYF.

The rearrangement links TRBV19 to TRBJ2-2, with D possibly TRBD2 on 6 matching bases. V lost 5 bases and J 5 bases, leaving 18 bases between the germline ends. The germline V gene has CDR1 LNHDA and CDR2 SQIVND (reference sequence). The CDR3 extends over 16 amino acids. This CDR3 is CASSFLPGVETGELFF. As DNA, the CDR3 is TGTGCCAGTAGTTTTCTCCCGGGGGTAGAAACCGGGGAGCTGTTTTTT.

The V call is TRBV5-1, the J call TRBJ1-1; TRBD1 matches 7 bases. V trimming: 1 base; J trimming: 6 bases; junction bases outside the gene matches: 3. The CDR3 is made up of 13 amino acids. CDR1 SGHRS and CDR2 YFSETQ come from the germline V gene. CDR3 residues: CASSLTGAPEAFF. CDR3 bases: TGCGCCAGCAGCTTGACAGGGGCGCCTGAAGCTTTCTTT.

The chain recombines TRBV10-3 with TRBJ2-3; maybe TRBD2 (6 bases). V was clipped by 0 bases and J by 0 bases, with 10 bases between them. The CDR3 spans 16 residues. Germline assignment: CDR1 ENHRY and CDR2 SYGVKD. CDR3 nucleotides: TGTGCCATCAGTGAGTCAGGTGGAGGGAGCACAGATACGCAGTATTTT. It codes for CAISESGGGSTDTQYF.

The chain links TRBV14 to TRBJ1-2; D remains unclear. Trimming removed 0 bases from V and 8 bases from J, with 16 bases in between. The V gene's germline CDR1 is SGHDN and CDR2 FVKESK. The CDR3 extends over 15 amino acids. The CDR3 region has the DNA TGTGCCAGCAGCCAAGATATGGATTCGAGGAGCGGCTACACCTTC. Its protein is CASSQDMDSRSGYTF.